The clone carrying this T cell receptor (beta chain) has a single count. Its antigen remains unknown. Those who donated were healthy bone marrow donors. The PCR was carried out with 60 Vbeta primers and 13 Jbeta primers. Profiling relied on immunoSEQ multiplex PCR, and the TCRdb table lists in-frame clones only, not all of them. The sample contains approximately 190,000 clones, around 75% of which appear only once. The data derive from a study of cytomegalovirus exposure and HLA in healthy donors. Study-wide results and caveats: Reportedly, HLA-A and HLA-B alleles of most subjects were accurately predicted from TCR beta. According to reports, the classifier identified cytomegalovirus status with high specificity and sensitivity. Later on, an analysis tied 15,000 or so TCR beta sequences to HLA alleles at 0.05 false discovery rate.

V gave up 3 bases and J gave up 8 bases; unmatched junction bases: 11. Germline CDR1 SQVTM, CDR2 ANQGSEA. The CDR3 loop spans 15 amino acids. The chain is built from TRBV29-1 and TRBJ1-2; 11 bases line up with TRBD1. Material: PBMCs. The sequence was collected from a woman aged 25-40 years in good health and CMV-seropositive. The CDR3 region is CSVDRTGGSSEGYTF. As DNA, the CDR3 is TGCAGCGTTGACCGGACAGGGGGCAGTTCCGAAGGCTACACCTTC.